This T cell receptor beta chain was sequenced during a study of T cell responses to AZD1222 COVID-19 vaccine. General study findings and limits: Of spike-specific TCRs, nearly half reportedly target regions left unmutated in variants.

Details on this clone: Its specificity is unknown.

Second-dose groups at about 4 or about 12 weeks were pooled. Here immunoSEQ multiplex PCR was the method, and the copy in TCRdb shows in-frame clones only, minus some. The profile covers about 120,000 clones, with roughly 87% appearing a single time and 2.5% to 3% taken by the ten largest. Germline loops: CDR1 SGHNT, CDR2 YYREEE (reference sequence). V dropped 9 bases and J dropped 1 base, with 13 bases sitting between them. The CDR3 is 14 amino acids. The sequence derives from an adult who received the AZD1222 COVID-19 vaccine. This chain connects TRBV5-4 to TRBJ2-2, with a weak D call TRBD1 (5 bases). The sequencing here drew on peripheral blood, taken 28 days after the second AZD1222 dose. CDR3 coding DNA: TGTGCCACGACCCAGGGAATGAACACCGGGGAGCTGTTTTTT. This gives the protein CATTQGMNTGELFF.